This T cell receptor beta chain stems from a study of T cell responses to AZD1222 COVID-19 vaccine. The method was immunoSEQ multiplex PCR; TCRdb's version includes in-frame clones alone and lacks a portion of them. Altogether 150,000 or so clones are present, 88% being singletons, with the ten largest covering about 3.3%. Germline trimming cut 2 bases from V and 10 bases from J; bases unmatched to any gene: 18. This CDR3 has 18 residues. Germline V gene lookup returns CDR1 LGHNA and CDR2 YSLEER. Overall study findings and caveats: The donor cohort was predominantly white British with a female majority, and clonal diversity may have been underestimated. Vaccination with two AZD1222 doses was followed by a rise in Spike-specific TCR breadth and depth. Along spike, vaccine-associated CD4 TCRs were found throughout, with dominance at 160-218 and 743-854. At study baseline, merely six AZD1222 recipients were seropositive.

A remark on this clone: The antigen remains undetermined.

Sequences were derived from peripheral blood, sampled on day 0 of MenACWY control vaccination. The chain combines TRBV4-3 with TRBJ2-7; 12 bases align to TRBD2. The source is an adult in good health. The CDR3 coding sequence is TGCGCCAGCAGCCAATCTCGGCCCGAAAGACTAGCGGGAGTGGTTCAGTACTTC. It specifies CASSQSRPERLAGVVQYF.